These 26 T cell receptor beta chains were all obtained from the same sample, sequenced in a study of CD8 T cells in ankylosing spondylitis. Study observations and caveats: What appeared characteristic of ankylosing spondylitis blood was a TCR beta motif of seven to nine highly homologous variants.

TCRdb fed the 5' RACE reads into MiXCR, producing one record per CDR3 protein. The sample holds 350,000 to 450,000 distinct CDR3 sequences; around 26% are singletons and the top ten take 0.89%. Their antigens are not known. Sample: blood, either unsorted or a sorted T cell fraction (not recorded which). All receptors come from a male donor with ankylosing spondylitis.

This clonotype was seen ten or more times. The chain uses TRBV29-1 and TRBJ2-7; TRBD2 is a possible D gene (5 bases). V lost 5 bases and J 1 base, leaving 9 bases between the germline ends. This CDR3 contains 12 residues. Germline values: CDR1 SQVTM, CDR2 ANQGSEA. CDR3 sequence: CSVSSGSYEQYF. The CDR3 DNA follows: TGCAGCGTTTCAAGCGGTTCCTACGAGCAGTACTTC.

This clonotype came up once. This chain connects TRBV7-9 to TRBJ1-3; D gene ambiguous. V was clipped by 4 bases and J by 1 base, with 14 bases between them. Germline assignment: CDR1 SEHNR and CDR2 FQNEAQ (reference sequence). The CDR3 extends over 16 amino acids. CDR3 in DNA: TGTGCCAGCAGCTCACGGGAGGAGCTATCTGGAAACACCATATATTTT. Encoded protein: CASSSREELSGNTIYF.

This chain connects TRBV15 to TRBJ1-4; TRBD1 matches 12 bases. The CDR3 is 17 amino acids. Trimming took 4 bases from V and 5 from J; bases not matched to a gene: 8. Germline lookup yields CDR1 LNHNV and CDR2 YYDKDF (reference sequence). The CDR3 spells CATSKGTGGAANEKLFF. In DNA form, the CDR3 reads TGTGCCACCAGCAAAGGGACAGGGGGCGCCGCAAATGAAAAACTGTTTTTT. Looking up the rest from reference TRBV15 and TRBJ1-4 gives the full variable domain: DAMVIQNPRYQVTQFGKPVTLSCSQTLNHNVMYWYQQKSSQAPKLLFHYYDKDFNNEADTPDNFQSRRPNTSFCFLDIRSPGLGDTAMYLCATSKGTGGAANEKLFFGSGTQLSVL.

This clonotype has just a few counts. The rearrangement uses TRBV12-3 or TRBV12-4 and TRBJ2-5; a possible D gene is TRBD2 (5 bases). V gave up 7 bases and J gave up 5 bases, with 20 bases separating them. CDR3 length: 15 amino acids. CDR3 DNA sequence: TGTGCCAGCACCTCGGATCGTGGGAGCTGGGAGACCCAGTACTTC. Translated: CASTSDRGSWETQYF.

V usage is TRBV11-2 and J usage is TRBJ1-1; TRBD1 aligns across 7 bases. The ends lost 4 bases at V and 5 bases at J; junction bases unmatched: 7. The germline V gene has CDR1 SGHAT and CDR2 FQNNGV. There are 14 residues in the CDR3. In nucleotides, the CDR3 is TGTGCCAGCAGCTCCAGGGGGGATAGGACTGAAGCTTTCTTT. As protein: CASSSRGDRTEAFF.

This clonotype appeared a few times. The chain has TRBV10-2 and TRBJ2-7, with unresolved D. V was cut by 5 bases and J by 4 bases, with 15 bases left in between. CDR1 and CDR2 from the germline V gene are WSHSY and SAAADI. The CDR3 extends over 14 amino acids. Here the CDR3 reads CASSPLIEEYEQYV. The CDR3, as DNA: TGCGCCAGCAGTCCTCTAATAGAGGAATACGAGCAGTACGTC.

This clonotype has more than one count but fewer than ten. This chain uses TRBV10-3 with TRBJ1-1, with D tentatively TRBD1 (5 bases). Germline V CDR1 and CDR2: ENHRY, SYGVKD. Trimming stripped 8 bases from V and 1 base from J, with 14 bases between. There are 14 residues in the CDR3. Here the CDR3 DNA reads TGTGCCATCGGGGACGCCGGCCGGAACACTGAAGCTTTCTTT. Translating gives CAIGDAGRNTEAFF.

Details on this clonotype: At one end the junction does not follow the germline gene, possibly because of a read error. The V call is TRBV11-2, the J call TRBJ2-5; no firm D call. The CDR3 runs to 12 residues. Looked up from germline, CDR1 is SGHAT and CDR2 is FQNNGV. CDR3 bases: TGTTCCAGCAGCTCCTTTATGGAGACCCAGTACTTC. Its protein product is CSSSSFMETQYF.

The table lists this clonotype with a few counts. This sequence joins TRBV2 and TRBJ2-6; D is undetermined. Germline CDR1 and CDR2: SNHLY and FYNNEI. V lost 4 bases and J 0 bases, leaving 10 bases between the germline ends. CDR3 length equals 16 residues. Here the CDR3 reads CASSAHEASGANVLTF. DNA of the CDR3: TGTGCCAGCAGTGCCCACGAGGCCTCTGGGGCCAACGTCCTGACTTTC. The full variable domain, with the rest looked up from reference TRBV2 and TRBJ2-6, is EPEVTQTPSHQVTQMGQEVILRCVPISNHLYFYWYRQILGQKVEFLVSFYNNEISEKSEIFDDQFSVERPDGSNFTLKIRSTKLEDSAMYFCASSAHEASGANVLTFGAGSRLTVL.

This clonotype was detected ten times or more. The chain couples TRBV7-9 to TRBJ2-3, with TRBD2 identical over 10 bases. Germline V gene data show CDR1 as SEHNR and CDR2 as FQNEAQ (reference sequence). CDR3 size: 14 residues. J lost 4 bases, V lost 4 bases, and 2 bases had no gene match. The CDR3, as DNA: TGTGCCAGCAGCTCTAGCGGGAGTTCAGATACGCAGTATTTT. This encodes CASSSSGSSDTQYF.

In this sample, this clonotype turned up a few times. The chain has TRBV28 and TRBJ1-5; a weak D match, TRBD1 (5 bases). Per the germline V gene, CDR1 is MDHEN and CDR2 is SYDVKM. V was cut by 4 bases and J by 2 bases, with 12 bases left in between. This CDR3 contains 15 residues. The DNA for the CDR3 is TGTGCCAGCAGTTCCCCTCAGGGCGGCAATCAGCCCCAGCATTTT. Amino acid sequence: CASSSPQGGNQPQHF.

The CDR3 nucleotides are TGTGCCAGCAGCCAGGGGGGTCCGCTCCACTTT. It is translated as CASSQGGPLHF. The V and J genes are TRBV3-1 and TRBJ1-6, with D perhaps TRBD1 (5 bases). This CDR3 has 11 amino acids. Trimming cost V 3 bases and J 16 bases, with 10 bases left between them. CDR1 and CDR2 (germline): LGHDT, YNNKEL (reference sequence).

J is TRBJ1-3 and V is TRBV12-3 or TRBV12-4; D is possibly TRBD1 (5 bases). The length of the CDR3 is 14 residues. V dropped 7 bases and J dropped 4 bases, with 14 bases sitting between them. The CDR3 coding sequence is TGTGCCAGCACCGAAGGGGCTGGCGGAAACACCATATATTTT. It yields the protein CASTEGAGGNTIYF.

This chain joins TRBV20-1 and TRBJ2-3; 10 bases are a match to TRBD1. Trimming took 6 bases from V and 4 from J; bases not matched to a gene: 4. Germline lookup yields CDR1 DFQATT and CDR2 SNEGSKA (reference sequence). The CDR3 has 13 residues. CDR3 protein: CSAGQGVADTQYF. The CDR3 region has the DNA TGCAGTGCCGGACAGGGGGTGGCAGATACGCAGTATTTT.

This sequence joins TRBV20-1 and TRBJ2-1, with 12 positions matching TRBD2. J lost 5 bases, V lost 5 bases, and 16 bases had no gene match. CDR3 length equals 18 residues. The germline V gene has CDR1 DFQATT and CDR2 SNEGSKA (reference sequence). The CDR3 region is CSAFDAGTSGRGDNEQFF. CDR3 nucleotides: TGCAGTGCTTTCGACGCCGGGACTAGCGGGCGAGGGGACAATGAGCAGTTCTTC.

Written as DNA, the CDR3 is TGTGCCAGCAGCCCAGCGACAAACACCGGGGAGCTGTTTTTT. This codes for CASSPATNTGELFF. This chain uses TRBV3-1 with TRBJ2-2; D unclear. The germline V gene encodes CDR1 LGHDT and CDR2 YNNKEL (reference sequence). The CDR3 runs 14 residues. V was pared by 4 bases and J by 2 bases, with 8 bases between.

The chain carries TRBV6-5 and TRBJ2-1; TRBD1 agrees at 9 bases. V trimming: 0 bases; J trimming: 9 bases; junction bases outside the gene matches: 9. The CDR3 is made up of 16 amino acids. Per the germline V gene, CDR1 is MNHEY and CDR2 is SVGAGI. The CDR3 coding sequence is TGTGCCAGCAGTTACTCTCTGGGACAGGGTTACGGTGAGCAGTTCTTC. Its protein product is CASSYSLGQGYGEQFF.

The J gene is TRBJ2-4, the V gene TRBV15; D perhaps matches TRBD2 (5 bases). Germline V gene lookup returns CDR1 LNHNV and CDR2 YYDKDF (reference sequence). This CDR3 has 12 residues. Trimming shortened V by 1 base and J by 7 bases, and 5 bases separated the two germline ends. CDR3 coding DNA: TGTGCCACCAGCAGAGGGGAGAACATTCAGTACTTC. It yields the protein CATSRGENIQYF. The whole variable domain, filled in from reference TRBV15 and TRBJ2-4, reads DAMVIQNPRYQVTQFGKPVTLSCSQTLNHNVMYWYQQKSSQAPKLLFHYYDKDFNNEADTPDNFQSRRPNTSFCFLDIRSPGLGDTAMYLCATSRGENIQYFGAGTRLSVL.

On this clonotype itself: This may arise from a read error, as a much more abundant clone is one base away. The chain uses TRBV24-1 and TRBJ1-2; D is possibly TRBD1 (6 bases). V lost 3 bases and J 7 bases, leaving 11 bases between the germline ends. CDR3 size: 13 residues. CDR1 is KGHDR, CDR2 SFDVKD, per germline. This chain's CDR3 is CATSDEQGRGYTF. The CDR3 bases are TGTGCCACCAGTGATGAACAGGGACGTGGCTACACCTTC.

There are many counts of this clonotype. The rearrangement links TRBV9 to TRBJ2-3; D tentatively fits TRBD1 or TRBD2 (5 bases each). CDR3 length equals 14 residues. Trimming removed 3 bases at V and 14 bases at J, with 22 bases between. Germline V CDR1 and CDR2: SGDLS, YYNGEE. CDR3 in amino acids: CASSASNTGTASYF. The CDR3 coding sequence is TGTGCCAGCAGCGCCTCAAACACCGGGACCGCGTCGTATTTT. Filled out from reference TRBV9 and TRBJ2-3, the complete variable domain reads DSGVTQTPKHLITATGQRVTLRCSPRSGDLSVYWYQQSLDQGLQFLIQYYNGEERAKGNILERFSAQQFPDLHSELNLSSLELGDSALYFCASSASNTGTASYFGPGTRLTVL.

The V and J genes are TRBV5-1 and TRBJ1-2; D call uncertain. Germline V gene sequence: CDR1 SGHRS, CDR2 YFSETQ. V lost 4 bases and J lost 8, with 21 bases in between. The length of the CDR3 is 15 residues. CDR3 residues: CASSAEVTAILGYTF. The CDR3 coding sequence is TGCGCCAGCAGCGCCGAGGTGACGGCGATACTCGGCTACACCTTC.

The chain links TRBV20-1 to TRBJ2-3, with 8 nucleotides matching TRBD1. Germline V gives CDR1 DFQATT, CDR2 SNEGSKA (reference sequence). The CDR3 runs to 14 residues. After removal of 2 bases from V and 4 bases from J, the junction contained 5 bases not matched to a gene. CDR3 coding DNA: TGCAGTGCTAGACAGGGGGCTAAGGCAGATACGCAGTATTTT. Encoded protein: CSARQGAKADTQYF.

The sample holds one count of this clonotype. The chain is built from TRBV18 and TRBJ1-1; D gene uncertain. From germline, CDR1 is KGHSH and CDR2 LQKENI. The CDR3 is 13 residues long. The V end lost 5 bases, the J end lost 3 bases, and 10 bases lay between the germline ends. The CDR3 DNA sequence: TGTGCCAGCTCAGAGTTGACGGACACTGAAGCTTTCTTT. This translates into CASSELTDTEAFF.

The chain is built from TRBV24-1 and TRBJ2-1; 8 bases are a match to TRBD2. Germline V CDR1 and CDR2: KGHDR, SFDVKD. J gave up 4 bases and V 9 bases, and 4 bases lay outside the gene matches. The CDR3 covers 13 residues. CDR3 residues: CATRGGGYNEQFF. The CDR3 DNA reads TGTGCCACCCGGGGGGGTGGGTACAATGAGCAGTTCTTC.

About this clonotype: Compared with germline, one end of the junction differs, possibly owing to a read error. The chain is built from TRBV20-1 and TRBJ2-2; D might be TRBD1 or TRBD2, each matching 5 bases. Looked up from germline, CDR1 is DFQATT and CDR2 is SNEGSKA (reference sequence). The CDR3 is 15 residues long. This CDR3 reads CSARDGGPNTGELFF. The CDR3 DNA is TGCAGCGCTAGAGATGGGGGACCGAACACCGGGGAGCTGTTTTTT.

In this sample, this clonotype turned up many times. The chain couples TRBV5-1 to TRBJ1-1; unclear D gene. Trimming left V 0 bases short and J 0 bases short, with 9 bases between. The germline V gene has CDR1 SGHRS and CDR2 YFSETQ. CDR3 length: 15 amino acids. The DNA of the CDR3 is TGCGCCAGCAGCTTGGACATACTCATGAACACTGAAGCTTTCTTT. Its protein product is CASSLDILMNTEAFF.